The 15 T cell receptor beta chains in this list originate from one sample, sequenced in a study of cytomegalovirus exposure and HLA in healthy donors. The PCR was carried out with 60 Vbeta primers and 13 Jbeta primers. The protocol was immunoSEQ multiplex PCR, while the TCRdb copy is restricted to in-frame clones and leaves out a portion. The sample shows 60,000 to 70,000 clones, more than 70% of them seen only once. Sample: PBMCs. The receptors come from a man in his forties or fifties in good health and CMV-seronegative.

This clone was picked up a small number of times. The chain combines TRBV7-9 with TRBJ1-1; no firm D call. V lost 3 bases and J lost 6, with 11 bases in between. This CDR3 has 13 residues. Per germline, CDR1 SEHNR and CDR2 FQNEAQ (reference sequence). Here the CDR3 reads CASSLIMRPEAFF. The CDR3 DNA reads TGTGCCAGCAGCTTGATTATGCGGCCTGAAGCTTTCTTT.

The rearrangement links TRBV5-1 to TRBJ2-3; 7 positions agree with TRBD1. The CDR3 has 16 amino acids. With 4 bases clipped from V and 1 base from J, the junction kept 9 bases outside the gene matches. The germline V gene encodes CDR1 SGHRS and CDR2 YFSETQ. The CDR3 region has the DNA TGCGCCAGCAGCCCCCCTAGACAGGGCGGCACAGATACGCAGTATTTT. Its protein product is CASSPPRQGGTDTQYF.

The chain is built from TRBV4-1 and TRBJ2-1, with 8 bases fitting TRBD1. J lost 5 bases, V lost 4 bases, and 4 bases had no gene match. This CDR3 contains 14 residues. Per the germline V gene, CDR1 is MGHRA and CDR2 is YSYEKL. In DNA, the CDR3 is TGCGCCAGCAGCCCACGGACAGGGAACAATGAGCAGTTCTTC. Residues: CASSPRTGNNEQFF.

DNA of the CDR3: TGTGCCAGCACCAGGGACAGGGACGCCACTGAAGCTTTCTTT. Protein product: CASTRDRDATEAFF. The rearrangement uses TRBV27 and TRBJ1-1; 9 positions agree with TRBD1. The CDR3 loop spans 14 amino acids. The germline gives CDR1 MNHEY, CDR2 SMNVEV (reference sequence). V shed 7 bases and J 4 bases; nucleotides not matched to a gene: 7.

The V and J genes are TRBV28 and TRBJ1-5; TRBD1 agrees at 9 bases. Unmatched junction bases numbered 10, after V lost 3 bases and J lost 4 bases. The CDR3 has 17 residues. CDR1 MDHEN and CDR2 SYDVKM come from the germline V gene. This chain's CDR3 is CASSLLGQGLRNQPQHF. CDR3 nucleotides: TGTGCCAGCAGTTTGTTGGGACAGGGATTACGGAATCAGCCCCAGCATTTT.

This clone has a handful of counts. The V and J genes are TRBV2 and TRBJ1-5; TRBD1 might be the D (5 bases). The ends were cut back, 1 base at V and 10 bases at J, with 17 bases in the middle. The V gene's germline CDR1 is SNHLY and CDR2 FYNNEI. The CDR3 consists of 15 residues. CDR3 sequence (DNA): TGTGCCAGCAGTGAAGGAAAGGGGTCCATCAGCCCCCAGCATTTT. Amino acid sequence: CASSEGKGSISPQHF.

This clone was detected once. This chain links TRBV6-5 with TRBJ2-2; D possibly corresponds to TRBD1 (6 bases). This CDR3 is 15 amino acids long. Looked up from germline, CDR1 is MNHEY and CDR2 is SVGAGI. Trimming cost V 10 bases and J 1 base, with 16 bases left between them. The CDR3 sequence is CATGAGTLNTGELFF. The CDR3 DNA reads TGTGCCACCGGGGCCGGGACACTGAACACCGGGGAGCTGTTTTTT.

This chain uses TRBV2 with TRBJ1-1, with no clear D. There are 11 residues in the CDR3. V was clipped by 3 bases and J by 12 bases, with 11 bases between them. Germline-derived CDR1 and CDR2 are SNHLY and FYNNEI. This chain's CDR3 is CASSEREKSFF. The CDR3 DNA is TGTGCCAGCAGTGAGAGGGAGAAGTCTTTCTTT. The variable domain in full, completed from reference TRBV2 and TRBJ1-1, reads EPEVTQTPSHQVTQMGQEVILRCVPISNHLYFYWYRQILGQKVEFLVSFYNNEISEKSEIFDDQFSVERPDGSNFTLKIRSTKLEDSAMYFCASSEREKSFFGQGTRLTVV.

The CDR3 DNA follows: TGTGCCAGCTCACGGGGACAGGGAAGCAATCAGCCCCAGCATTTT. This codes for CASSRGQGSNQPQHF. J is TRBJ1-5 and V is TRBV18, with 9 bases fitting TRBD1. Germline V gives CDR1 KGHSH, CDR2 LQKENI. The CDR3 covers 15 residues. J lost 1 base, V lost 4 bases, and 2 bases had no gene match.

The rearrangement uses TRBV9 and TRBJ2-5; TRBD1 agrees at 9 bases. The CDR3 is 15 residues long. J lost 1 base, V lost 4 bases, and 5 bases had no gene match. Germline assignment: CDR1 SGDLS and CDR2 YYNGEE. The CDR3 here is CASSLGTGPQETQYF. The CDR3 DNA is TGTGCCAGCAGCTTGGGGACAGGGCCCCAAGAGACCCAGTACTTC.

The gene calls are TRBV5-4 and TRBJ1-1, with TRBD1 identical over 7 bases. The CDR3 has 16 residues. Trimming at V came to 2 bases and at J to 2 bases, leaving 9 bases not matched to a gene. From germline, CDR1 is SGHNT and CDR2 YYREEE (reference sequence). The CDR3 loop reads CASSLSRGQINTEAFF. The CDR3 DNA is TGTGCCAGCAGCTTATCTCGGGGACAGATCAACACTGAAGCTTTCTTT.

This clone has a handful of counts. CDR3 sequence (DNA): TGTGCCACCAGCCCCCAATCGGGACTAGCGGGGGGGAATGAGCAGTTCTTC. Protein product: CATSPQSGLAGGNEQFF. V and J are TRBV15 and TRBJ2-1, with 16 bases lining up with TRBD2. With V trimmed by 5 bases and J by 7 bases, 8 bases remained unmatched. The CDR3 runs to 17 residues. Germline V lookup: CDR1 LNHNV, CDR2 YYDKDF (reference sequence).

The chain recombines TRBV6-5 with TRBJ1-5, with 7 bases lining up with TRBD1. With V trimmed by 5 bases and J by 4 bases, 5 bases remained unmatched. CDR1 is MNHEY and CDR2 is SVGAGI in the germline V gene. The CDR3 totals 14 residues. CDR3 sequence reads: CASSETGRNQPQHF. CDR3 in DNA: TGTGCCAGCAGTGAGACAGGGAGGAATCAGCCCCAGCATTTT.

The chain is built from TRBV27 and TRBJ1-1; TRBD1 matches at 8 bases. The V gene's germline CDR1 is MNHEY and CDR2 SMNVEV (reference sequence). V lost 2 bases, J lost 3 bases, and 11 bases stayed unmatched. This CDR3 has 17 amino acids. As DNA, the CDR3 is TGTGCCAGCAGTTTACGACCCCCAGGGGGCGGGTACACTGAAGCTTTCTTT. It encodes CASSLRPPGGGYTEAFF.

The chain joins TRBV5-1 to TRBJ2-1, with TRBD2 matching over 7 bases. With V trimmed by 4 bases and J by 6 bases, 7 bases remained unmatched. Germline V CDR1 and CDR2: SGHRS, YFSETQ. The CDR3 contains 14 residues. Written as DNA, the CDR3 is TGCGCCAGCAGCCCACGGACTAGTGGCAATGAGCAGTTCTTC. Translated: CASSPRTSGNEQFF.